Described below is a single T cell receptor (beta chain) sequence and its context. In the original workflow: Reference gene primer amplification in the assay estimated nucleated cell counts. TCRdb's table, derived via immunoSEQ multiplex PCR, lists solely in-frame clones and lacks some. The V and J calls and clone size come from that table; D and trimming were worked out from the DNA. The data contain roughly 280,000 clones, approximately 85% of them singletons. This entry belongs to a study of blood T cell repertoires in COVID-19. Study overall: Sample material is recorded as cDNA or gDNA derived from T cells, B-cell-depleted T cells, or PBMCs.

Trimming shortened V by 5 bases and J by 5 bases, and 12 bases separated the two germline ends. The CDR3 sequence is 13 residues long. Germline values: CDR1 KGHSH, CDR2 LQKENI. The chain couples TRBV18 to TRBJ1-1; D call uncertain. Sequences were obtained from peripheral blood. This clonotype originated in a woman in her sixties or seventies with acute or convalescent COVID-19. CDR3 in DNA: TGTGCCAGCTCAATCGGGGTGGAGACTGAAGCTTTCTTT. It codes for CASSIGVETEAFF.